Below, 18 T cell receptor beta chains from the same sample are listed, as sequenced in a study of Graves' ophthalmopathy and Graves' hyperthyroidism. The TCR beta CDR3 regions underwent amplification from RNA transcripts. In the first round, RT-PCR was carried out with HTBI primers, and a multiplex PCR formed the second round. TCRdb reprocessed the multiplex PCR reads via MiXCR and lists one record per CDR3 protein. This table holds 200,000 to 300,000 distinct CDR3 sequences, around 45% found once. The specimen was peripheral blood. The origin of the receptors is an adult man with Graves' ophthalmopathy.

On this clonotype itself: At one end, the junction sequence differs from germline, possibly due to a read error. The J gene is TRBJ2-5, the V gene TRBV10-2, with D maybe TRBD2 (5 bases). Germline CDR1 is WSHSY and CDR2 is SAAADI. The CDR3 is made up of 11 amino acids. Here the CDR3 reads CASSFAGTQYF. The CDR3 DNA follows: TGTGCCAGCAGTTTCGCGGGGACCCAGTACTTC.

The rearrangement links TRBV24-1 to TRBJ2-3, with D maybe TRBD2 (7 bases). CDR1 is KGHDR, CDR2 SFDVKD, per germline. This CDR3 comprises 17 residues. Trimming stripped 0 bases from V and 0 bases from J, with 12 bases between. Here the CDR3 DNA reads TGTGCCACCAGTGATTTGCGGGGGGCGACTAGCACAGATACGCAGTATTTT. This translates into CATSDLRGATSTDTQYF.

V gene TRBV6-5 combines with J gene TRBJ1-2; TRBD1 agrees at 9 bases. Germline V gene data show CDR1 as MNHEY and CDR2 as SVGAGI. This CDR3 spans 14 amino acids. The trim removed 4 bases at V and 8 bases at J, leaving 8 bases unmatched. As DNA, the CDR3 is TGTGCCAGCAGTTTATTAACAGGGGGCGGGGGCTACACCTTC. Translating gives CASSLLTGGGGYTF.

This clonotype was counted between two and nine times. The genes are TRBV20-1 and TRBJ1-1; TRBD1 might be the D (5 bases). The CDR3 sequence is 12 residues long. Germline lookup yields CDR1 DFQATT and CDR2 SNEGSKA (reference sequence). Trimming left V 3 bases short and J 4 bases short, with 9 bases between. The CDR3 DNA follows: TGCAGTGCTAGGGGGGAGGGCACTGAAGCTTTCTTT. As protein: CSARGEGTEAFF.

The rearrangement links TRBV7-9 to TRBJ2-7; a possible D gene is TRBD1 (6 bases). Germline V CDR1 and CDR2: SEHNR, FQNEAQ (reference sequence). Trimming left V 5 bases short and J 7 bases short, with 15 bases between. CDR3 length equals 13 residues. The CDR3 spells CASSPAQGWEQYF. The CDR3 region has the DNA TGTGCCAGCAGCCCAGCACAGGGCTGGGAGCAGTACTTC.

The V and J genes are TRBV7-2 and TRBJ2-7, with 13 bases fitting TRBD2. The CDR3 covers 17 residues. J gave up 4 bases and V 5 bases, and 11 bases lay outside the gene matches. Per germline, CDR1 SGHTA and CDR2 FQGNSA. DNA of the CDR3: TGTGCCAGCAGCCAACTACTAGCGGGGGGGCGCTCATACGAGCAGTACTTC. Translated: CASSQLLAGGRSYEQYF.

The V gene is TRBV2, the J gene TRBJ1-2; D gene unclear. V was pared by 5 bases and J by 10 bases, with 14 bases between. Germline CDR1 reads SNHLY; CDR2 reads FYNNEI. CDR3 size: 12 residues. The CDR3 DNA is TGTGCCAGCAGTTTATTCGACGCCACCTACACCTTC. Protein: CASSLFDATYTF.

This chain joins TRBV7-2 and TRBJ2-5; 7 positions agree with TRBD1. The CDR3 spans 16 residues. The J segment lost 10 bases and the V segment lost 4 bases, leaving 18 bases of the junction unmatched. Per germline, CDR1 SGHTA and CDR2 FQGNSA. Written as DNA, the CDR3 is TGTGCCAGCAGCTATCCAGGGTTTGAGGGGGCCAACGTCCAGTACTTC. Its protein is CASSYPGFEGANVQYF.

This clonotype was seen a single time. The junction does not match germline at one end; this may be a read error. V and J are TRBV10-3 and TRBJ1-1, with TRBD1 as a possible D gene (6 bases). Germline lookup yields CDR1 ENHRY and CDR2 SYGVKD. This CDR3 spans 15 amino acids. The CDR3 spells CASSMGGMGNTEAFF. The CDR3 DNA reads as TGTGCCAGCAGTATGGGGGGCATGGGTAACACTGAAGCTTTCTTT.

This chain connects TRBV12-3 or TRBV12-4 to TRBJ2-7; 8 bases match TRBD1. The CDR3 has 13 amino acids. V dropped 9 bases and J dropped 2; count of bases not matched to a gene: 6. The CDR3 loop is CASRTGQTYEQYF. In DNA form, the CDR3 reads TGTGCCAGTAGGACAGGGCAAACCTACGAGCAGTACTTC.

This clonotype occurred a few times. For the CDR3, the DNA is TGCGCCAGCAGAAAAGGGACAGGGGGCGCAGAGACCCAGTACTTC. Its protein product is CASRKGTGGAETQYF. The chain uses TRBV10-2 and TRBJ2-5, with TRBD1 identical over 12 bases. Per the germline V gene, CDR1 is WSHSY and CDR2 is SAAADI. The V and J ends lost 6 bases and 4 bases, in that order; junction bases with no gene match: 6. The CDR3 has 15 residues.

This clonotype was recorded a few times. This chain uses TRBV10-3 with TRBJ2-7; 12 positions agree with TRBD2. The CDR3 totals 15 residues. Germline V CDR1 and CDR2: ENHRY, SYGVKD. V trimming: 10 bases; J trimming: 8 bases; junction bases outside the gene matches: 15. CDR3 nucleotide sequence: TGTGCCAGCAGCCACAGGCTAGCGGGGGGGCCCAAGCAGTACTTC. It translates to CASSHRLAGGPKQYF.

The chain has TRBV10-3 and TRBJ2-1, with D unclear. The germline CDR1 and CDR2 sequences are ENHRY and SYGVKD. Deletions cut 8 bases from V and 8 bases from J, with 10 bases between. The CDR3 totals 11 residues. The DNA for the CDR3 is TGTGCCATCCAGGCCGTGGATGAGCAGTTCTTC. Protein: CAIQAVDEQFF.

V gene TRBV2 combines with J gene TRBJ1-5, with D maybe TRBD1 (5 bases). The V end was cut by 5 bases, the J end by 6 bases, with 26 bases between. CDR1 is SNHLY and CDR2 is FYNNEI in the germline V gene. The CDR3 length is 18 residues. The CDR3 DNA is TGTGCCAGCAGTTCCACCTCATACTGGGGCGCCGATTTTCAGCCCCAGCATTTT. Its translation: CASSSTSYWGADFQPQHF.

The chain has TRBV9 and TRBJ2-2; no reliable D call. V lost 4 bases to trimming and J lost 5 bases, with 12 bases between them. Germline V lookup: CDR1 SGDLS, CDR2 YYNGEE. This CDR3 comprises 14 residues. CDR3 protein: CASSSRGLTGELFF. DNA for the CDR3: TGTGCCAGCAGCTCACGTGGGTTGACCGGGGAGCTGTTTTTT.

The chain uses TRBV2 and TRBJ2-7, with D perhaps matching TRBD2 (6 bases). V was cut by 1 base and J by 9 bases, with 13 bases left in between. This CDR3 comprises 13 residues. CDR1 is SNHLY, CDR2 FYNNEI, per germline. CDR3 DNA sequence: TGTGCCAGCAGTGAAGTTCGGAGGGCTGGGCAGTACTTC. As protein: CASSEVRRAGQYF.

This chain joins TRBV6-4 and TRBJ1-5, with D perhaps matching TRBD1 (6 bases). Trimming pared 6 bases from V and 3 bases from J, leaving 15 bases between. CDR1 MRHNA and CDR2 SNTAGT come from the germline V gene. The CDR3 is made up of 15 amino acids. CDR3 loop: CASSPTGGLNQPQHF. As DNA, the CDR3 is TGTGCCAGCAGCCCCACGGGGGGGCTCAATCAGCCCCAGCATTTT.

CDR3 protein: CASRTGPGAGNTIYF. CDR3 bases: TGTGCCAGCAGGACAGGTCCAGGGGCTGGAAACACCATATATTTT. This rearrangement joins TRBV28 to TRBJ1-3, with D possibly TRBD1 on 6 matching bases. The CDR3 sequence is 15 residues long. Trimming took 6 bases from V and 2 from J, leaving 14 bases between them. CDR1 MDHEN and CDR2 SYDVKM come from the germline V gene.